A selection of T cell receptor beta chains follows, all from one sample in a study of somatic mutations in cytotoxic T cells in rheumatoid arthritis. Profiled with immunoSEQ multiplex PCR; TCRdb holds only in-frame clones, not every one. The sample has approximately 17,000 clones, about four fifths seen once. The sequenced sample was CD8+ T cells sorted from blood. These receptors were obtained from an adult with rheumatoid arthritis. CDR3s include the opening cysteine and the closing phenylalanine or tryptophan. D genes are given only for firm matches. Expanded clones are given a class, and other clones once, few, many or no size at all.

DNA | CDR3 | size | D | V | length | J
TGTGCCAGCAGCTTAGCCCATGACTCCTACGAGCAGTACTTC | CASSLAHDSYEQYF | - | - | TRBV7-2 | 14 | TRBJ2-7
TGTGCCAGCAGTTACCCAATGTTAGGGGTGAACACTGAAGCTTTCTTT | CASSYPMLGVNTEAFF | once | - | TRBV6-6 | 16 | TRBJ1-1
TGTGCCAGCAGTTTATCGAAGGGCCCTAATTCACCCCTCCACTTT | CASSLSKGPNSPLHF | - | - | TRBV27 | 15 | TRBJ1-6
TGTGCCAGCAGCTCGGGACTCCCCCTCGGAACTAATGAAAAACTGTTTTTT | CASSSGLPLGTNEKLFF | - | - | TRBV7-9 | 17 | TRBJ1-4
TGTGCCAGCAGCCAACCCACTAGCGCCAAAGAGACCCAGTACTTC | CASSQPTSAKETQYF | - | TRBD2 | TRBV4-2 | 15 | TRBJ2-5
TGTGCCAGCAGACGTACACAGGGTGACTATGGCTACACCTTC | CASRRTQGDYGYTF | once | - | TRBV7-9 | 14 | TRBJ1-2
TGTGCCAGTAGTATAGACGACAGCCAAGAGACCCAGTACTTC | CASSIDDSQETQYF | - | - | TRBV19 | 14 | TRBJ2-5
TGTGCCAGCAGCTTAACCCCGGAGCCTCCATACAATGAGCAGTTCTTC | CASSLTPEPPYNEQFF | - | - | TRBV5-4 | 16 | TRBJ2-1
TGCAGCGTTGAGGGACAGGACGCCTACGAGCAGTACTTC | CSVEGQDAYEQYF | few | TRBD1 | TRBV29-1 | 13 | TRBJ2-7
TGTGCCAGCAGTTTCTCCGGTGGAGATACGCAGTATTTT | CASSFSGGDTQYF | - | - | TRBV10-3 | 13 | TRBJ2-3
TGTGCCAGCAGTCCTTATCTGACAGGGTCGGATCAGCCCCAGCATTTT | CASSPYLTGSDQPQHF | - | TRBD1 | TRBV27 | 16 | TRBJ1-5
TGTGCCAGCAGCGCTTGGACAGCTCCACAAGAGACCCAGTACTTC | CASSAWTAPQETQYF | - | - | TRBV9 | 15 | TRBJ2-5
TGTGCCAGCAGTTACGGGACGGGGACCTACGAGCAGTACTTC | CASSYGTGTYEQYF | once | - | TRBV6-5 | 14 | TRBJ2-7
TGTGCCAGCTTCCCTGGAGGGCACACTGAAGCTTTCTTT | CASFPGGHTEAFF | - | - | TRBV6-1 | 13 | TRBJ1-1
TGTGCCAGCGGTCTTTTCAGCTCTGGAAACACCATATATTTT | CASGLFSSGNTIYF | once | - | TRBV28 | 14 | TRBJ1-3
TGCAGCGTTGAAGCGTGGGGACTACACGGCTACACCTTC | CSVEAWGLHGYTF | - | - | TRBV29-1 | 13 | TRBJ1-2
TGTGCCATCAGTGAAACCCACGAGCAGTACTTC | CAISETHEQYF | - | - | TRBV10-3 | 11 | TRBJ2-7
TGTGCCAGCAGTCTGCAGGTGTTCAATCAGCCCCAGCATTTT | CASSLQVFNQPQHF | few | - | TRBV28 | 14 | TRBJ1-5
TGCAGCGTTAGAGGATCGAACACTGAAGCTTTCTTT | CSVRGSNTEAFF | - | - | TRBV29-1 | 12 | TRBJ1-1
TGTGCCAGCAGCCCTGGGACACTAATCACAGATACGCAGTATTTT | CASSPGTLITDTQYF | - | - | TRBV7-9 | 15 | TRBJ2-3
TGTGCCAGCAGTGCAGGGCTCCAAGCGGTCACAGATACGCAGTATTTT | CASSAGLQAVTDTQYF | - | - | TRBV2 | 16 | TRBJ2-3
TGTGCCACCCGGGACAGGGAACGCACAGATACGCAGTATTTT | CATRDRERTDTQYF | - | TRBD1 | TRBV19 | 14 | TRBJ2-3
TGTGCCACCAGCAGAGATCTAGGGTGGGGAGAGACCCAGTACTTC | CATSRDLGWGETQYF | - | - | TRBV15 | 15 | TRBJ2-5
TGTGCCAGCAGCATCCTAGCGGGGGGGCACCCAACAGATACGCAGTATTTT | CASSILAGGHPTDTQYF | - | TRBD2 | TRBV9 | 17 | TRBJ2-3
TGTGCCAGCAGCTTGGGAAATCAGCCCCAGCATTTT | CASSLGNQPQHF | few | - | TRBV5-4 | 12 | TRBJ1-5
TGTGCCAGCAGTGCGCGCCTAGGGACGGACTACGAGCAGTACTTC | CASSARLGTDYEQYF | - | - | TRBV6-5 | 15 | TRBJ2-7
TGTGCCAGCACGGACTACGAGCAGTACTTC | CASTDYEQYF | - | - | TRBV6-1 | 10 | TRBJ2-7
TGTGCCAGCAGGCTTGGCGCGTATTTCACAGATACGCAGTATTTT | CASRLGAYFTDTQYF | - | - | TRBV2 | 15 | TRBJ2-3
TGCACCAGCAGCCAAGTAACTAGCGGGGACAATGAGCAGTTCTTC | CTSSQVTSGDNEQFF | - | - | TRBV1 | 15 | TRBJ2-1
TGTGCCAGCTCAGCCCCCGGGGGGGATCCCGGGGAGCTGTTTTTT | CASSAPGGDPGELFF | - | TRBD2 | TRBV18 | 15 | TRBJ2-2
TGTGCCAGCAGCGAGCCGGGACAGGGGTATTATGGCTACACCTTC | CASSEPGQGYYGYTF | - | TRBD1 | TRBV7-6 | 15 | TRBJ1-2
TGTGCCAGCAGTTACGGAACAGCGAACACTGAAGCTTTCTTT | CASSYGTANTEAFF | - | - | TRBV6-5 | 14 | TRBJ1-1
TGTGCCAGCAGCCCGGGGACAGCCCCTAACTATGGCTACACCTTC | CASSPGTAPNYGYTF | - | TRBD1 | TRBV7-9 | 15 | TRBJ1-2
TGTGCCACCTGGAGGGGTGGAGATACGCAGTATTTT | CATWRGGDTQYF | few | - | TRBV2 | 12 | TRBJ2-3
TGTGCCAGCAGCCCGCTGGACGGTTCCTACGAGCAGTACTTC | CASSPLDGSYEQYF | few | - | TRBV7-6 | 14 | TRBJ2-7
TGTGCCAGCAGTTTATCTTGGGGTACCAAAAACATTCAGTACTTC | CASSLSWGTKNIQYF | - | - | TRBV27 | 15 | TRBJ2-4
TGTGCCAGCAGCTTAGGACAGCTCTACGAGCAGTACTTC | CASSLGQLYEQYF | - | - | TRBV7-9 | 13 | TRBJ2-7
TGTGCCAGCAGCGTACCGGGACGGATTTACGAGCAGTACTTC | CASSVPGRIYEQYF | - | - | TRBV7-2 | 14 | TRBJ2-7
TGTGCCAGCAGTGCTACCCCAGGGAAACCCTACGAGCAGTACTTC | CASSATPGKPYEQYF | - | - | TRBV2 | 15 | TRBJ2-7
TGTGCCAGCAGTACCTCCAGCGGGGGGGCAGGTGAGCAGTTCTTC | CASSTSSGGAGEQFF | - | TRBD2 | TRBV6-6 | 15 | TRBJ2-1
TGTGCCAGCAGCTTGGGAGTCATGAACACTGAAGCTTTCTTT | CASSLGVMNTEAFF | - | - | TRBV5-6 | 14 | TRBJ1-1
TGCAGCGTTGTGCACCCGGCGGGAAACAACCACGAGCAGTACTTC | CSVVHPAGNNHEQYF | few | - | TRBV29-1 | 15 | TRBJ2-7
TGTGCCAGCAGCTTAGCCGACTACGAGCAGTACTTC | CASSLADYEQYF | once | - | TRBV11-2 | 12 | TRBJ2-7
TGTGCCAGCAGTTTCCTCGGAGTTGCCTACGAGCAGTACTTC | CASSFLGVAYEQYF | few | - | TRBV28 | 14 | TRBJ2-7
TGTGCCAGCAGTGAATATTACCTTTCGCTTGGCGAGGAATGCTACACCTTC | CASSEYYLSLGEECYTF | once | - | TRBV25-1 | 17 | TRBJ1-2
TGCACCAGCAGCCAAGATGGAGAGAGGTGCACTGAAGCTTTCTTT | CTSSQDGERCTEAFF | once | - | TRBV1 | 15 | TRBJ1-1
TGTGCCAGCAGTGGAGGCAGTTTCTATTCACCCCTCCACTTT | CASSGGSFYSPLHF | - | - | TRBV2 | 14 | TRBJ1-6
TGTGCCAGCAGTTTCCGGGGGCCAGGAAACACCATATATTTT | CASSFRGPGNTIYF | - | - | TRBV27 | 14 | TRBJ1-3
TGTGCCAGCAGCCAAGTAGAGACAGGGATGGTCTCTAATGAAAAACTGTTTTTT | CASSQVETGMVSNEKLFF | - | TRBD1 | TRBV14 | 18 | TRBJ1-4
TGCGCCAGCAGCGAACAGGGGTTGGCCTATGGCTACACCTTC | CASSEQGLAYGYTF | - | TRBD1 | TRBV4-1 | 14 | TRBJ1-2
TGTGCCAGCAGCTTGGGGGGCCCCACCGGGGAGCTGTTTTTT | CASSLGGPTGELFF | once | - | TRBV7-9 | 14 | TRBJ2-2
TGCGCCAGCACCTGGAGGGCACAGAACACCGGGGAGCTGTTTTTT | CASTWRAQNTGELFF | - | - | TRBV5-1 | 15 | TRBJ2-2
TGTGCCAGCAGAGGCGGGGGGTTAACCCCTTACGAGCAGTACTTC | CASRGGGLTPYEQYF | - | TRBD2 | TRBV2 | 15 | TRBJ2-7
TGTGCCAGCAAGGATGGGACTAGCGGATTCACAGATACGCAGTATTTT | CASKDGTSGFTDTQYF | - | TRBD2 | TRBV2 | 16 | TRBJ2-3
TGTGCCAGCAGCTTAGGGGATTGGACCGGGGAGCTGTTTTTT | CASSLGDWTGELFF | few | - | TRBV7-9 | 14 | TRBJ2-2
TGTGCCAGCAGCTTAGAGGGGGCGCGGGAAAAACTGTTTTTT | CASSLEGAREKLFF | - | TRBD1 | TRBV7-9 | 14 | TRBJ1-4
TGCAGCGTTGTTGGGACAGGGGGGTTGTGGACTGAAGCTTTCTTT | CSVVGTGGLWTEAFF | - | TRBD1 | TRBV29-1 | 15 | TRBJ1-1
TGCGCCAGCAGCGCCCAAGGGACAGGGGCGGCACCCCTCCACTTT | CASSAQGTGAAPLHF | - | TRBD1 | TRBV4-1 | 15 | TRBJ1-6